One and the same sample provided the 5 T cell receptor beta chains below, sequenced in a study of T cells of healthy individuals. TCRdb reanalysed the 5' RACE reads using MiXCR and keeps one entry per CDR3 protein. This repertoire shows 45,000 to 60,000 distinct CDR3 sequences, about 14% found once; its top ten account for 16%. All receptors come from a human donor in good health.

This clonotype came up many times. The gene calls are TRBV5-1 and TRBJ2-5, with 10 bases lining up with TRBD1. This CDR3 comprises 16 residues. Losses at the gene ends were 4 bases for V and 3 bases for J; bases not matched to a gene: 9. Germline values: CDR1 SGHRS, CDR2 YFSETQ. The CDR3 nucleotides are TGCGCCAGCAGCCTCGACAGGGGGCCGCGGGAAGAGACCCAGTACTTC. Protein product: CASSLDRGPREETQYF.

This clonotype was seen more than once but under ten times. CDR3 bases: TGTGCCAGCAGTGAAACGCCTAGCGGGACGGGGAACAATGAGCAGTTCTTC. Its protein product is CASSETPSGTGNNEQFF. This chain uses TRBV2 with TRBJ2-1; TRBD2 matches 9 bases. With V trimmed by 2 bases and J by 5 bases, 10 bases remained unmatched. Germline CDR1 reads SNHLY; CDR2 reads FYNNEI. CDR3 length equals 17 residues.

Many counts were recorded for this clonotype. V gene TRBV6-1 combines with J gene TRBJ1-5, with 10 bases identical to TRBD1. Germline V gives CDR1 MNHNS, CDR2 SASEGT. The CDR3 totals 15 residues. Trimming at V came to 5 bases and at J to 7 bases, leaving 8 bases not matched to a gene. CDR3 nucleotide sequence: TGTGCCAGCAGTATAGTGACAGGGGGCGGGCAGCCCCAGCATTTT. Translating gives CASSIVTGGGQPQHF.

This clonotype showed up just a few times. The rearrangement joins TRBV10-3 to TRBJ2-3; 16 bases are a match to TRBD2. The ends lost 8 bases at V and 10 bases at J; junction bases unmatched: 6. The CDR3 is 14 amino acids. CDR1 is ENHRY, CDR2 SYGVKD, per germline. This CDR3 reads CAIAGTSGGDAQYF. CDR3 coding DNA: TGTGCCATCGCCGGGACTAGCGGGGGGGACGCGCAGTATTTT.

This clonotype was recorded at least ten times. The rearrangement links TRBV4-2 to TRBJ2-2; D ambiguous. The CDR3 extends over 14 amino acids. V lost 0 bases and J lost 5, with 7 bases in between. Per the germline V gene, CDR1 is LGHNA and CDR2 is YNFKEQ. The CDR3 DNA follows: TGTGCCAGCAGCCAAGAGACGGGTACCGGGGAGCTGTTTTTT. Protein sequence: CASSQETGTGELFF.